What follows are 32 T cell receptor beta chains derived from one specimen sequenced in a study of CD8 T cells in ankylosing spondylitis. TCRdb independently ran MiXCR on the 5' RACE reads; one entry per CDR3 protein. This table holds fewer than 200,000 distinct CDR3 sequences, about 18% found once. The sequenced material came from blood, either unsorted or a sorted T cell fraction (not recorded which). The receptors stem from a male donor with ankylosing spondylitis or in good health (not recorded which).

This clonotype was counted only a few times. The chain joins TRBV18 to TRBJ2-3, with TRBD2 identical over 9 bases. CDR1 and CDR2 from the germline V gene are KGHSH and LQKENI. This CDR3 has 17 residues. V shed 2 bases, J shed 4 bases, and the junction held 10 bases outside the gene matches. The CDR3 sequence: CASSPISRGRAADTQYF. The DNA of the CDR3 is TGTGCCAGCTCACCAATTTCTCGCGGGAGGGCCGCAGATACGCAGTATTTT.

This clonotype was detected many times. This chain uses TRBV20-1 with TRBJ2-7, with D unclear. CDR1 is DFQATT and CDR2 is SNEGSKA in the germline V gene (reference sequence). Trimming stripped 4 bases from V and 2 bases from J, with 12 bases between. This CDR3 has 13 residues. CDR3 nucleotide sequence: TGCAGTGCTACCGAGACCCGAACCTACGAGCAGTACTTC. Its translation: CSATETRTYEQYF.

This clonotype was observed at least ten times. This chain connects TRBV12-3 or TRBV12-4 to TRBJ2-7; TRBD1 agrees at 9 bases. Germline trimming cut 5 bases from V and 3 bases from J; bases unmatched to any gene: 5. The CDR3 spans 14 residues. CDR3 sequence: CASSATGQGYEQYF. CDR3 bases: TGTGCCAGCAGTGCAACGGGACAGGGCTACGAGCAGTACTTC.

This chain links TRBV29-1 with TRBJ2-1; 10 bases agree with TRBD2. The CDR3 runs to 13 residues. The V gene end was trimmed by 2 bases and the J gene end by 10 bases; junction bases not matched to a gene: 5. Germline V gene sequence: CDR1 SQVTM, CDR2 ANQGSEA. The CDR3 region is CSVELAGAAEQFF. In nucleotides, the CDR3 is TGCAGCGTTGAACTAGCGGGAGCTGCGGAGCAGTTCTTC.

In its sample, this clonotype was seen many times. This chain joins TRBV7-2 and TRBJ2-5; TRBD2 aligns across 9 bases. The CDR3 has 17 residues. The V gene's germline CDR1 is SGHTA and CDR2 FQGNSA. Unmatched junction bases numbered 10, after V lost 3 bases and J lost 2 bases. CDR3 in DNA: TGTGCCAGCAGCTTGTGGGGTAGCGGGAGTGCACAAGAGACCCAGTACTTC. Its translation is CASSLWGSGSAQETQYF.

This clonotype showed up many times. A junction boundary mismatches the germline segment, possibly from a read error. The chain has TRBV5-1 and TRBJ2-7, with 12 bases lining up with TRBD2. Germline loops: CDR1 SGHRS, CDR2 YFSETQ. This CDR3 is 15 amino acids long. The CDR3 DNA follows: TGCGCCAGCAGCGTGACTAGCGGGGGCTCCTCCGAGCAGTACTTC. This gives the protein CASSVTSGGSSEQYF.

This chain uses TRBV3-1 with TRBJ1-1; 7 positions match TRBD1. Germline CDR1 LGHDT, CDR2 YNNKEL (reference sequence). The CDR3 is 14 residues long. With 1 base clipped from V and 5 bases from J, the junction kept 4 bases outside the gene matches. The CDR3 spells CASSQGEGATEAFF. CDR3 in DNA: TGTGCCAGCAGCCAAGGGGAGGGGGCAACTGAAGCTTTCTTT.

Many counts were recorded for this clonotype. The chain joins TRBV5-6 to TRBJ2-5; no reliable D call. Germline CDR1 reads SGHDT; CDR2 reads YYEEEE. With 4 bases removed from V and 3 bases from J, the gap between germline ends came to 19 bases. This CDR3 comprises 16 residues. Here the CDR3 reads CASSPASRLSKETQYF. For the CDR3, the DNA is TGTGCCAGCAGCCCGGCCTCAAGGCTCTCCAAAGAGACCCAGTACTTC.

This clonotype was counted a few times. This chain joins TRBV7-9 and TRBJ2-1; D is ambiguous. The CDR3 length is 15 residues. Looked up from germline, CDR1 is SEHNR and CDR2 is FQNEAQ (reference sequence). Trimming took off 0 bases at V and 6 bases at J, with 12 bases between the two ends. CDR3 bases: TGTGCCAGCAGCTTAGCGGTTGACCATTCCAATGAGCAGTTCTTC. Translation gives CASSLAVDHSNEQFF.

The V and J genes are TRBV28 and TRBJ1-1; D is unclear. V was clipped by 8 bases and J by 2 bases, with 6 bases between them. Germline assignment: CDR1 MDHEN and CDR2 SYDVKM. The CDR3 spans 11 residues. The CDR3 DNA sequence: TGTGCCAGCTATACTAACACTGAAGCTTTCTTT. It translates to CASYTNTEAFF.

The gene calls are TRBV27 and TRBJ2-1; 8 nucleotides agree with TRBD1. This CDR3 contains 14 residues. V lost 10 bases to trimming and J lost 0 bases; unmatched junction nucleotides: 5. Germline V gene data show CDR1 as MNHEY and CDR2 as SMNVEV (reference sequence). The CDR3: CAIGTGGSYNEQFF. The CDR3, as DNA: TGTGCCATCGGCACAGGGGGCTCCTACAATGAGCAGTTCTTC.

This clonotype was found many times. The V call is TRBV4-1, the J call TRBJ1-2, with unresolved D. V lost 0 bases and J 8 bases, leaving 13 bases between the germline ends. Germline V gene lookup returns CDR1 MGHRA and CDR2 YSYEKL. The CDR3 sequence is 14 residues long. The CDR3 reads CASSQEMIGAGYTF. In nucleotides, the CDR3 is TGCGCCAGCAGCCAAGAAATGATAGGCGCGGGCTACACCTTC.

This sequence joins TRBV12-1 and TRBJ1-1; the table's D call of TRBD1 was not tested on the DNA. TRBV12-1 is reported as a pseudogene. This CDR3 spans 13 amino acids. CDR3 bases: TGTGCCAGCAGCGACCATACCCCCCCTGAAGCTTTCTTT. Protein product: CASSDHTPPEAFF.

V gene TRBV12-3 or TRBV12-4 combines with J gene TRBJ2-2; TRBD1 matches 8 bases. The CDR3 extends over 15 amino acids. The V segment lost 6 bases and the J segment 5 bases; nucleotides outside the gene matches: 8. This CDR3 reads CASSPGQGATGELFF. CDR3 in DNA: TGTGCCAGCAGCCCCGGGCAGGGGGCAACCGGGGAGCTGTTTTTT.

This clonotype has a count of ten or more. The chain is built from TRBV5-1 and TRBJ1-5; 11 bases line up with TRBD1. CDR1 is SGHRS and CDR2 is YFSETQ in the germline V gene. The CDR3 has 14 residues. With V trimmed by 4 bases and J by 7 bases, 4 bases remained unmatched. The CDR3 sequence: CASSLGQGEQPQHF. DNA for the CDR3: TGCGCCAGCAGCCTGGGACAGGGGGAACAGCCCCAGCATTTT.

This clonotype was observed at least ten times. This chain uses TRBV20-1 with TRBJ2-3; D is perhaps TRBD2 (6 bases). The V end lost 6 bases, the J end lost 3 bases, and 13 bases lay between the germline ends. The germline CDR1 and CDR2 sequences are DFQATT and SNEGSKA (reference sequence). The length of the CDR3 is 13 residues. The CDR3 DNA is TGCAGTGCCCCCGCGGAGGGTACAGATACGCAGTATTTT. Translated: CSAPAEGTDTQYF.

In this sample, this clonotype turned up many times. This rearrangement joins TRBV28 to TRBJ1-3, with a weak D call TRBD1 (5 bases). CDR3 size: 14 residues. CDR1 and CDR2 (germline): MDHEN, SYDVKM. V shed 6 bases and J shed 0 bases, with 9 bases lying between them. The CDR3 region has the DNA TGTGCCAGCAGCCCGACAGTCTCTGGAAACACCATATATTTT. Translating gives CASSPTVSGNTIYF.

This clonotype was seen repeatedly, ten times or more. This chain joins TRBV27 and TRBJ2-1; TRBD2 is a possible D gene (6 bases). This CDR3 comprises 15 residues. Trimming took off 4 bases at V and 0 bases at J, with 10 bases between the two ends. The germline CDR1 and CDR2 sequences are MNHEY and SMNVEV (reference sequence). CDR3 residues: CASSSGGSSYNEQFF. CDR3 nucleotides: TGTGCCAGCAGTTCCGGGGGAAGCTCCTACAATGAGCAGTTCTTC.

This clonotype appeared a few times. The CDR3 sequence: CASSSLASGELFF. CDR3 in DNA: TGTGCCAGCAGTTCGTTAGCGTCCGGGGAGCTGTTTTTT. J is TRBJ2-2 and V is TRBV12-3 or TRBV12-4; D is perhaps TRBD2 (5 bases). V lost 4 bases, J lost 6 bases, and 9 bases lay in between. The CDR3 spans 13 residues.

In this sample, this clonotype turned up many times. This rearrangement joins TRBV12-3 or TRBV12-4 to TRBJ1-4; D not certain. V was trimmed by 6 bases and J by 8 bases, leaving 13 bases between them. The CDR3 length is 13 residues. CDR3 protein: CASRQPPGEKLFF. CDR3 bases: TGTGCCAGCAGACAACCCCCGGGGGAAAAACTGTTTTTT.

This clonotype was seen once. One end of the junction is discordant with germline, which a read error may explain. The CDR3 nucleotides are TGTGTCAGCAGCTTAGCGCTCGGGACAGCATTCTTT. Protein: CVSSLALGTAFF. The chain combines TRBV7-9 with TRBJ1-1; 7 bases are a match to TRBD1. This CDR3 has 12 amino acids. Germline V gives CDR1 SEHNR, CDR2 FQNEAQ (reference sequence).

This clonotype was seen ten or more times. The genes are TRBV5-1 and TRBJ2-2, with D possibly TRBD2 on 5 matching bases. Trimming left V 0 bases short and J 2 bases short, with 8 bases between. The CDR3 has 15 residues. CDR1 is SGHRS and CDR2 is YFSETQ in the germline V gene. CDR3 residues: CASSLGLANTGELFF. In nucleotides, the CDR3 is TGCGCCAGCAGCTTGGGGCTAGCTAACACCGGGGAGCTGTTTTTT.

This clonotype was observed at least ten times. The rearrangement uses TRBV20-1 and TRBJ2-1; D remains unclear. Germline V lookup: CDR1 DFQATT, CDR2 SNEGSKA (reference sequence). With 5 bases removed from V and 5 bases from J, the gap between germline ends came to 10 bases. This CDR3 spans 12 amino acids. The CDR3 nucleotides read TGCAGTGCTGGGATCTTGAACAATGAGCAGTTCTTC. Protein product: CSAGILNNEQFF.

This clonotype has a count of ten or more. The chain joins TRBV24-1 to TRBJ2-2, with 7 bases aligning to TRBD2. The CDR3 sequence is 16 residues long. The germline V gene encodes CDR1 KGHDR and CDR2 SFDVKD. J gave up 4 bases and V 2 bases, and 6 bases lay outside the gene matches. The CDR3 DNA reads TGTGCCACCAGTGATTCCTCGGGAGGACTCACCGGGGAGCTGTTTTTT. This sequence encodes CATSDSSGGLTGELFF.

This clonotype occurred many times. The V gene is TRBV6-1, the J gene TRBJ1-5; D possibly corresponds to TRBD1 (5 bases). Germline assignment: CDR1 MNHNS and CDR2 SASEGT. This CDR3 comprises 15 residues. V lost 4 bases, J lost 1 base, and 11 bases lay in between. Here the CDR3 reads CASSVGGTSNQPQHF. The DNA of the CDR3 is TGTGCCAGCAGTGTTGGAGGGACGAGCAATCAGCCCCAGCATTTT.

In this sample, this clonotype turned up a few times. The chain employs TRBV6-1 and TRBJ1-1; D not resolved. The CDR3 has 13 amino acids. V was cut by 1 base and J by 3 bases, with 6 bases left in between. Germline loops: CDR1 MNHNS, CDR2 SASEGT. CDR3 amino acids: CASSEVTDTEAFF. CDR3 sequence (DNA): TGTGCCAGCAGTGAAGTGACTGACACTGAAGCTTTCTTT.

The chain has TRBV20-1 and TRBJ1-2; perhaps TRBD1 as D (5 bases). Trimming removed 1 base from V and 8 bases from J, with 20 bases in between. CDR1 DFQATT and CDR2 SNEGSKA come from the germline V gene (reference sequence). This CDR3 has 15 residues. Here the CDR3 DNA reads TGCAGTGCTAGAGGAGGGCAGGGAACATTCGAAGGCTACACCTTC. It encodes CSARGGQGTFEGYTF.

This clonotype was seen a handful of times. CDR3: CASSFTSGRETQYF. The CDR3 DNA is TGTGCCAGCAGTTTCACTAGCGGGAGGGAGACCCAGTACTTC. V usage is TRBV12-3 or TRBV12-4 and J usage is TRBJ2-5; 12 nucleotides line up with TRBD2. CDR3 length: 14 amino acids. The V and J ends lost 3 bases and 5 bases, in that order; junction bases with no gene match: 1.

V gene TRBV28 combines with J gene TRBJ2-1; D is possibly TRBD2 (5 bases). Trimming removed 5 bases from V and 1 base from J, with 12 bases in between. This CDR3 contains 15 residues. The germline V gene has CDR1 MDHEN and CDR2 SYDVKM. The CDR3: CASSPLGGSYNEQFF. In DNA form, the CDR3 reads TGTGCCAGCAGTCCCCTGGGCGGGTCCTACAATGAGCAGTTCTTC.

This clonotype was seen ten or more times. The chain employs TRBV27 and TRBJ1-3; unclear D gene. V was cut by 2 bases and J by 4 bases, with 15 bases left in between. The CDR3 runs to 16 residues. Germline V CDR1 and CDR2: MNHEY, SMNVEV (reference sequence). The CDR3: CASSLPPVGPGNTIYF. CDR3 nucleotide sequence: TGTGCCAGCAGTTTACCCCCGGTAGGCCCAGGAAACACCATATATTTT.

J is TRBJ1-4 and V is TRBV6-1; the D gene is possibly TRBD1 (5 bases). The CDR3 totals 14 residues. V lost 5 bases and J 5 bases, leaving 12 bases between the germline ends. Germline V gene sequence: CDR1 MNHNS, CDR2 SASEGT. The CDR3 bases are TGTGCCAGCAGTCCTTCGTGGGGGAATGAAAAACTGTTTTTT. Its protein product is CASSPSWGNEKLFF.

Turning to this clonotype: The junction departs from the called germline gene at one end, perhaps through a read error. The J gene is TRBJ2-3, the V gene TRBV11-2, with D perhaps TRBD1 (6 bases). The CDR3 sequence is 17 residues long. Germline-derived CDR1 and CDR2 are SGHAT and FQNNGV. The CDR3 coding sequence is TGTGCCAGCAGCCTAGATTCAGGGACAAAAAGCACAGATACGCAGTATTTT. It yields the protein CASSLDSGTKSTDTQYF.